This T cell receptor beta chain was captured by sequencing in a study of blood T cells in healthy people across ages. Broader study findings: Because sorting was not performed, PBMCs prevented conclusive naive versus antigen-experienced comparison. Comparison with aged donors showed that long-lived donors had more naive CD4+ cells and higher diversity.

Total RNA, at least 5 micrograms per sample, came from PBMCs. Primed by a sample-barcoded 5' primer and a J-beta primer mix, a second PCR proceeded for about 7 to 12 cycles. Through a template-switch adaptor with 12 random nucleotides, each cDNA molecule received a tag. MiXCR, applied by TCRdb to the 5' RACE reads, yields one record per CDR3 protein. This table has about 760,000 distinct CDR3 sequences, more than 55% appearing once. A remark on this clonotype: Its antigen is still unknown.

The receptor was derived from a middle-aged man in good health. Material for sequencing was blood.

The CDR3, as DNA: TGCAGTGCTAGACAGGGTGGGGCCTACGAGCAGTACTTC. It specifies CSARQGGAYEQYF. The genes are TRBV20-1 and TRBJ2-7; tentative D call: TRBD1 (5 bases). The V and J ends lost 2 bases and 2 bases respectively, with 10 bases between them. In germline, CDR1 is DFQATT, CDR2 SNEGSKA (reference sequence). The length of the CDR3 is 13 residues.